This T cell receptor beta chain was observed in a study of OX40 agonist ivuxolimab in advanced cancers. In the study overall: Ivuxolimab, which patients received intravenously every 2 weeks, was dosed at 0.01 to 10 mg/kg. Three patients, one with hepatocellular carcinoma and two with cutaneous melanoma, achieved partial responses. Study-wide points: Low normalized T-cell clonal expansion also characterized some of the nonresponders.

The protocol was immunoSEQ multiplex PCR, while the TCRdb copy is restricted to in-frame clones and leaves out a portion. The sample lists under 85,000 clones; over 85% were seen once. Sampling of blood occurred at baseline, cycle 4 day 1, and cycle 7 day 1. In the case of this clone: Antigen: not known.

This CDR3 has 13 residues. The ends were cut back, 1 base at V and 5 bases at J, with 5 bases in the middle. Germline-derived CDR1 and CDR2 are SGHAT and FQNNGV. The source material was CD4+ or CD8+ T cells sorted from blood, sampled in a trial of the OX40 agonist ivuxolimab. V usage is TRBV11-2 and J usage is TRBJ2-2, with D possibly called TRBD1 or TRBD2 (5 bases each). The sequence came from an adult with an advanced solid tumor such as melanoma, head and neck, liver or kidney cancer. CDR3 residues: CASSLGGTGELFF. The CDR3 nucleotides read TGTGCCAGCAGCTTAGGGGGGACCGGGGAGCTGTTTTTT.